This note documents a single T cell receptor beta chain sequence. Its antigen is undetermined. The sample comes from a study of T cells expressing NK-cell markers. Findings of the study overall: HCMV specificity of expanded NKG2C+ T cell clones remained unclear. In a group of about six donors, dominant NKG2C+ clonotypes represented about 1.0-7.5% of CD8+ T cells.

TCRdb reprocessed the 5' RACE reads and stores each CDR3 protein as one record, lacking DNA. The table gives about 460,000 distinct CDR3 sequences; the top ten clones make up over 1.3% of it. This receptor was taken from a woman between 50 and 59 years old in good health. The sequenced sample consisted of blood T cells: a sorted CD56 or NKG2C T cell subset, CD4+ or CD8+ T cells, or bulk PBMC T cells (not recorded which).

The chain's CDR3 is CAISESSILGNQPQHF. The chain couples TRBV10-3 to TRBJ1-5. CDR3 length equals 16 residues. Looked up from germline, CDR1 is ENHRY and CDR2 is SYGVKD.